The TCR beta chain under discussion was sequenced for a study of blood T cell repertoires in COVID-19. Overall study context: Both acute and convalescent COVID-19 samples were obtained from the United States, Italy and Spain. PBMCs, B-cell-depleted T cells, or T cells provided the cDNA or gDNA that made up the material.

Per the germline V gene, CDR1 is MNHEY and CDR2 is SVGAGI. V was clipped by 7 bases and J by 2 bases, with 13 bases between them. This CDR3 comprises 14 residues. Per the original data handling: Estimation of nucleated cell counts relied on the amplification of reference gene primers. Libraries were prepared by immunoSEQ multiplex PCR; TCRdb keeps only in-frame clonotypes and omits some of them. V and J calls and clone size follow that table, whereas D and trimming were derived from the DNA. The sample comprises more than 150,000 clones, roughly 76% of which are singletons, and roughly 12% rests with the top ten. Seattle enrolled patients during active infection and tracked them longitudinally.

The sequence was obtained from a woman older than 75 with COVID-19, enrolled during active disease. The material sequenced was peripheral blood. The chain employs TRBV6-5 and TRBJ2-3; TRBD1 is a possible D gene (5 bases). Here the CDR3 DNA reads TGTGCCAGCAACTTCGACAGATTCACAGATACGCAGTATTTT. Encoded protein: CASNFDRFTDTQYF.